This entry lists 14 T cell receptor beta chains sequenced from one sample in a study of neurological immune-mediated disorders. Time point of the sample: longitudinal time-point 3. Each CDR3 protein is one row after TCRdb ran MiXCR on the 5' RACE reads. This table has around 100,000 distinct CDR3 sequences, more than 10% appearing once. Input material: PBMCs. The receptors were sampled from a female donor with HTLV-1-associated myelopathy (HAM/TSP).

This clonotype was observed many times. The genes are TRBV9 and TRBJ2-7, with D possibly TRBD2 on 5 matching bases. This CDR3 has 15 residues. Trimming pared 0 bases from V and 0 bases from J, leaving 10 bases between. Germline lookup yields CDR1 SGDLS and CDR2 YYNGEE. DNA of the CDR3: TGTGCCAGCAGCGTAGGAGCTGGGAGCTCCTACGAGCAGTACTTC. It encodes CASSVGAGSSYEQYF.

The sample holds a few counts of this clonotype. The V gene is TRBV20-1, the J gene TRBJ2-7; D could derive from TRBD1 or TRBD2 (5 bases each). V lost 5 bases and J lost 2, with 7 bases in between. Germline V gene sequence: CDR1 DFQATT, CDR2 SNEGSKA (reference sequence). The CDR3 has 11 residues. CDR3 sequence reads: CSAWDPYEQYF. The CDR3 coding sequence is TGCAGTGCTTGGGACCCCTACGAGCAGTACTTC.

In its sample, this clonotype was seen many times. The chain employs TRBV6-6 and TRBJ2-7; weak D call: TRBD2 (5 bases). Deletions cut 0 bases from V and 5 bases from J, with 14 bases between. The length of the CDR3 is 15 residues. In germline, CDR1 is MNHNY, CDR2 SVGAGI (reference sequence). CDR3 loop: CASSYSGRVRDEQYF. The DNA for the CDR3 is TGTGCCAGCAGTTACTCAGGCCGGGTGAGGGACGAGCAGTACTTC.

This clonotype was counted between two and nine times. This chain joins TRBV20-1 and TRBJ1-1; D uncertain. The CDR3 is 13 amino acids. V was trimmed by 2 bases and J by 6 bases, leaving 13 bases between them. The germline CDR1 and CDR2 sequences are DFQATT and SNEGSKA (reference sequence). The CDR3 region is CSARIVSMAEAFF. The CDR3, as DNA: TGCAGTGCTAGAATCGTCAGTATGGCTGAAGCTTTCTTT.

This clonotype occurred many times. In DNA form, the CDR3 reads TGCGCCAGCAGTGGAACAGGGTTTCAAGAGACCCAGTACTTC. It translates to CASSGTGFQETQYF. The gene calls are TRBV10-2 and TRBJ2-5; D possibly corresponds to TRBD1 (6 bases). From germline, CDR1 is WSHSY and CDR2 SAAADI. V was cut by 4 bases and J by 2 bases, with 11 bases left in between. The CDR3 covers 14 residues.

This clonotype has a count of ten or more. The rearrangement links TRBV5-1 to TRBJ1-2; D gene uncertain. V was cut by 0 bases and J by 13 bases, with 7 bases left in between. This CDR3 contains 10 residues. Germline V gene sequence: CDR1 SGHRS, CDR2 YFSETQ. CDR3 in DNA: TGCGCCAGCAGCTTGGGGCAGCCCACCTTC. Protein product: CASSLGQPTF.

This clonotype has at least ten counts. J is TRBJ2-3 and V is TRBV5-4; TRBD2 matches at 12 bases. Germline trimming cut 4 bases from V and 1 base from J; bases unmatched to any gene: 4. This CDR3 region has 16 residues. In germline, CDR1 is SGHNT, CDR2 YYREEE (reference sequence). The CDR3 loop is CASSGTSGGRTDTQYF. Here the CDR3 DNA reads TGTGCCAGCAGCGGTACTAGCGGGGGGCGCACAGATACGCAGTATTTT.

This clonotype was seen at least ten times. The V gene is TRBV10-3, the J gene TRBJ2-3; 10 nucleotides line up with TRBD2. The junction had 3 bases not matched to a gene; V was cut back by 2 bases and J by 1 base. The germline CDR1 and CDR2 sequences are ENHRY and SYGVKD. CDR3 length: 16 residues. CDR3 in DNA: TGTGCCATCAGTGAGGCCCTAGCGGGGGGCACAGATACGCAGTATTTT. Protein product: CAISEALAGGTDTQYF.

There are many counts of this clonotype. V is TRBV7-2 and J is TRBJ2-3, with D possibly being TRBD1 or TRBD2 (6 bases each). Trimming cost V 5 bases and J 3 bases, with 15 bases left between them. The CDR3 is made up of 15 amino acids. CDR1 and CDR2 (germline): SGHTA, FQGNSA. The CDR3 protein is CASSREGGKTDTQYF. CDR3 DNA: TGTGCCAGCAGCCGCGAGGGGGGCAAGACAGATACGCAGTATTTT.

This clonotype was seen only a few times. CDR3 DNA: TGTGCCAGCAGTTCGAGAGGGGGCATCCCCTCCACAGATACGCAGTATTTT. It codes for CASSSRGGIPSTDTQYF. The rearrangement joins TRBV6-2 or TRBV6-3 to TRBJ2-3, with 7 bases aligning to TRBD1. CDR3 size: 17 residues. Per the germline V gene, CDR1 is MNHEY and CDR2 is SVGEGT. Trimming took 4 bases from V and 2 from J; bases not matched to a gene: 12.

This clonotype was detected a few times. The chain recombines TRBV5-6 with TRBJ2-7, with D perhaps given as TRBD1 or TRBD2 (5 bases each). Between the trimmed V and J ends, which lost 4 bases and 2 bases, there was a span of 10 bases. This CDR3 comprises 13 residues. Germline V CDR1 and CDR2: SGHDT, YYEEEE. This chain's CDR3 is CASSGGPTYEQYF. As DNA, the CDR3 is TGTGCCAGCAGCGGGGGTCCGACCTACGAGCAGTACTTC. Supplemented by reference TRBV5-6 and TRBJ2-7, the full variable domain reads DAGVTQSPTHLIKTRGQQVTLRCSPKSGHDTVSWYQQALGQGPQFIFQYYEEEERQRGNFPDRFSGHQFPNYSSELNVNALLLGDSALYLCASSGGPTYEQYFGPGTRLTVT.

As to this clonotype: A much larger clone differs by one base, so this may be a read error. V is TRBV5-1 and J is TRBJ2-3, with 15 bases lining up with TRBD2. Germline V CDR1 and CDR2: SGHRS, YFSETQ. The CDR3 contains 19 residues. This CDR3 is CASSPGTSGRTDVTDMQYF. In nucleotides, the CDR3 is TGCGCCAGCAGCCCCGGGACTAGCGGGAGGACCGACGTAACAGATATGCAGTATTTT.

The sample holds many counts of this clonotype. The CDR3 nucleotides are TGTGCCAGCAGCTCGCGCCTGGGGAGGTTCAATGAGCAGTTCTTC. It codes for CASSSRLGRFNEQFF. V and J are TRBV14 and TRBJ2-1; TRBD2 is a possible D gene (6 bases). V lost 5 bases and J 6 bases, leaving 17 bases between the germline ends. The CDR3 consists of 15 residues. Germline lookup yields CDR1 SGHDN and CDR2 FVKESK.

In this sample, this clonotype turned up many times. The V gene is TRBV7-6, the J gene TRBJ2-3; D could derive from TRBD1 or TRBD2 (5 bases each). The germline V gene has CDR1 SGHVS and CDR2 FNYEAQ. The CDR3 extends over 14 amino acids. The V end was cut by 4 bases, the J end by 6 bases, with 14 bases between. CDR3 sequence: CASSSGLGVDTQYF. CDR3 bases: TGTGCCAGCAGCTCTGGACTGGGGGTTGATACGCAGTATTTT.